This paragraph covers one T cell receptor beta chain sequence. This sample stems from a study of blood T cell repertoires in COVID-19. As for the study in general: Both acute and convalescent COVID-19 samples were obtained from the United States, Italy and Spain. PBMCs, B-cell-depleted T cells, or T cells provided the cDNA or gDNA that made up the material.

Original analysis: Estimates of nucleated cell counts were drawn from the amplification of reference gene primers. Generated by immunoSEQ multiplex PCR, the TCRdb table keeps only in-frame clones and is missing some. V and J calls and clone size are given by that table; D and trimming were obtained from the DNA. The data show fewer than 35,000 clones, 89% seen once. Trimming took 8 bases from V and 7 from J; bases not matched to a gene: 8. CDR3 length: 13 residues. CDR1 and CDR2 from the germline V gene are SNHLY and FYNNEI. The rearrangement uses TRBV2 and TRBJ1-5; 7 bases align to TRBD1. The sequence came from an elderly man with acute or convalescent COVID-19. The sequenced sample consisted of peripheral blood. This CDR3 reads CASGATGNQPQHF. CDR3 nucleotides: TGTGCCAGCGGGGCGACAGGGAACCAGCCCCAGCATTTT.